The 5 T cell receptor beta chains in this list originate from one sample, sequenced in a study of cytomegalovirus exposure and HLA in healthy donors. Primers for the PCR totalled 60 Vbeta and 13 Jbeta. Libraries were prepared by immunoSEQ multiplex PCR; TCRdb keeps only in-frame clonotypes and omits some of them. The sample lists 110,000 or so clones; around 77% were seen once. The sequencing sample was made of PBMCs. These receptors all stem from a woman in her 30s in good health and CMV-seropositive.

The CDR3 bases are TGTGCCAGCAGAAGGACAGGGGGGGGTGATCAGCCCCAGCATTTT. It codes for CASRRTGGGDQPQHF. The V call is TRBV27, the J call TRBJ1-5; 10 bases line up with TRBD1. The ends lost 6 bases at V and 5 bases at J; junction bases unmatched: 7. The CDR3 spans 15 residues. The germline V gene encodes CDR1 MNHEY and CDR2 SMNVEV (reference sequence).

This chain joins TRBV15 and TRBJ2-7; D is undetermined. V lost 0 bases to trimming and J lost 6 bases, with 9 bases between them. This CDR3 contains 13 residues. CDR1 LNHNV and CDR2 YYDKDF come from the germline V gene (reference sequence). In DNA form, the CDR3 reads TGTGCCACCAGCAGAGATGGGCGTTTCGAGCAGTACTTC. This codes for CATSRDGRFEQYF.

The chain recombines TRBV9 with TRBJ1-1, with TRBD1 matching over 10 bases. The CDR3 loop spans 12 amino acids. The germline V gene has CDR1 SGDLS and CDR2 YYNGEE. V shed 0 bases, J shed 10 bases, and the junction held 0 bases outside the gene matches. The CDR3 sequence: CASSVGTGGAFF. The CDR3 nucleotides read TGTGCCAGCAGCGTAGGGACAGGGGGAGCTTTCTTT. Full variable domain (rest looked up from reference TRBV9 and TRBJ1-1): DSGVTQTPKHLITATGQRVTLRCSPRSGDLSVYWYQQSLDQGLQFLIQYYNGEERAKGNILERFSAQQFPDLHSELNLSSLELGDSALYFCASSVGTGGAFFGQGTRLTVV.

Worth noting for this clone: At one end, the junction sequence differs from germline, possibly due to a read error. This chain uses TRBV7-7 with TRBJ1-3; 8 bases fit TRBD1. Germline CDR1 SSHAT, CDR2 FNYEAQ (reference sequence). This CDR3 is 15 amino acids long. This CDR3 is CASSLGQGTGNTIYF. For the CDR3, the DNA is TGTGCTAGCAGCTTAGGACAGGGAACAGGAAACACCATATATTTT.

The chain links TRBV10-3 to TRBJ2-3; 7 bases agree with TRBD2. Germline lookup yields CDR1 ENHRY and CDR2 SYGVKD. The junction had 7 bases not matched to a gene; V was cut back by 11 bases and J by 2 bases. This CDR3 spans 13 amino acids. CDR3 region: CAAGETDTDTQYF. Written as DNA, the CDR3 is TGTGCCGCGGGGGAGACAGACACAGATACGCAGTATTTT.